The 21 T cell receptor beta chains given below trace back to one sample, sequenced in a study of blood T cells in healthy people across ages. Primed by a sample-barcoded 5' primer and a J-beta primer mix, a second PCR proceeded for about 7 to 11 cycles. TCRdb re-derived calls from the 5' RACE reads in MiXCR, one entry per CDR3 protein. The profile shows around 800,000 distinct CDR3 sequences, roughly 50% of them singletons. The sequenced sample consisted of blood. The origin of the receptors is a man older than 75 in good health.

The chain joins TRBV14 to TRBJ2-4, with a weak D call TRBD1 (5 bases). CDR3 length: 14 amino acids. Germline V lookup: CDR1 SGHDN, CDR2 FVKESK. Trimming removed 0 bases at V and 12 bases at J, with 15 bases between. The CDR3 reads CASSQDRSGRSQYF. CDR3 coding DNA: TGTGCCAGCAGCCAAGATAGGTCAGGGCGATCTCAGTACTTC.

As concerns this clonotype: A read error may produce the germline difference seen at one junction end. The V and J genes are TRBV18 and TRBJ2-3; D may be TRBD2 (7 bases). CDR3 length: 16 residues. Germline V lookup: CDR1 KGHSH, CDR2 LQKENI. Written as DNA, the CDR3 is TGTGCCGGCTCACCACTGCCGGGGGGCGCGACAGATACGCAGTATTTT. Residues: CAGSPLPGGATDTQYF.

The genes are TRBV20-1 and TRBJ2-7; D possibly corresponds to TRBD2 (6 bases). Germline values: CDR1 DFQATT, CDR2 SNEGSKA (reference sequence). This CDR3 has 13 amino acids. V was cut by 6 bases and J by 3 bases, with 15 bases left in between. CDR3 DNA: TGCAGTGCCCCGGGGGAGTCGGGCTACGAGCAGTACTTC. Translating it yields CSAPGESGYEQYF.

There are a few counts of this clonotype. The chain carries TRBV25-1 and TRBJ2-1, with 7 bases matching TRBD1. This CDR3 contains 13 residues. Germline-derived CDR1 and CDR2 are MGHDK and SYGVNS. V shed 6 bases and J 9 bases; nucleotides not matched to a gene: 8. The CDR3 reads CASRRQGRSEQFF. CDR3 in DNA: TGTGCCAGCAGAAGACAGGGAAGGTCTGAGCAGTTCTTC.

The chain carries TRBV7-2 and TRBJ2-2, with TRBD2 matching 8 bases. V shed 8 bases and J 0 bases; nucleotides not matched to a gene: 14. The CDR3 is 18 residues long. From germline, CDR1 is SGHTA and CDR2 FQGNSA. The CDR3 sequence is CASGKGSGAGANTGELFF. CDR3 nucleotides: TGTGCCAGCGGAAAGGGTAGCGGGGCTGGGGCGAACACCGGGGAGCTGTTTTTT.

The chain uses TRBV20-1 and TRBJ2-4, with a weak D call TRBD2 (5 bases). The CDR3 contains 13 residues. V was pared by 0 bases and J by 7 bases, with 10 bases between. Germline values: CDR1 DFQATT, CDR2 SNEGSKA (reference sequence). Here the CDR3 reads CSARDSPGNIQYF. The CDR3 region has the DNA TGCAGTGCTAGAGACAGCCCGGGGAACATTCAGTACTTC.

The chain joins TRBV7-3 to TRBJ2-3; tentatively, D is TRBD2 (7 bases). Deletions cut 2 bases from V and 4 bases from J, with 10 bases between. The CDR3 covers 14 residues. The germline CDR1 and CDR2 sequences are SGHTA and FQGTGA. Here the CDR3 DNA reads TGTGCCAGCAGCTTATCGGGGGGCGCAGATACGCAGTATTTT. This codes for CASSLSGGADTQYF.

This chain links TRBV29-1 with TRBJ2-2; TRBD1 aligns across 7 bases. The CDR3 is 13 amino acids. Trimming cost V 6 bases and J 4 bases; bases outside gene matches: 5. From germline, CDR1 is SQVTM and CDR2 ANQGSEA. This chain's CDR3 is CSVTGTVTGELFF. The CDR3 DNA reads TGCAGCGTGACAGGGACGGTCACCGGGGAGCTGTTTTTT.

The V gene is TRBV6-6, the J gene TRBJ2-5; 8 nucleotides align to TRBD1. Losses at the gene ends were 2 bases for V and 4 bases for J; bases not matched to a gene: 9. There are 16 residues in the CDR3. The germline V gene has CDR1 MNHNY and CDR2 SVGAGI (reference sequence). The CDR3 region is CASSYPAGQGRETQYF. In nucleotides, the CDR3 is TGTGCCAGCAGTTACCCGGCCGGACAGGGAAGAGAGACCCAGTACTTC.

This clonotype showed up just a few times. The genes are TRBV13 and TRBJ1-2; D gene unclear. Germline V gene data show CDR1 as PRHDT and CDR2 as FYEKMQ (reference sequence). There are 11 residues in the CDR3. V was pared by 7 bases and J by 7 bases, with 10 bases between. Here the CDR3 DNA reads TGTGCCAGCACCCTGGGTGGTGGCTACACCTTC. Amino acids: CASTLGGGYTF.

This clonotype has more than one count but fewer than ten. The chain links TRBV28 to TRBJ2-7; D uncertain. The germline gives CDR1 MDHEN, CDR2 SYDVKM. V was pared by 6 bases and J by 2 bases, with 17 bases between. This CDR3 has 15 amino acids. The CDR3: CASSSVLGRTYEQYF. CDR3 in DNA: TGTGCCAGCAGCTCAGTACTTGGCAGGACCTACGAGCAGTACTTC. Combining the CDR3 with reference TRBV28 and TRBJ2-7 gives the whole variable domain DVKVTQSSRYLVKRTGEKVFLECVQDMDHENMFWYRQDPGLGLRLIYFSYDVKMKEKGDIPEGYSVSREKKERFSLILESASTNQTSMYLCASSSVLGRTYEQYFGPGTRLTVT.

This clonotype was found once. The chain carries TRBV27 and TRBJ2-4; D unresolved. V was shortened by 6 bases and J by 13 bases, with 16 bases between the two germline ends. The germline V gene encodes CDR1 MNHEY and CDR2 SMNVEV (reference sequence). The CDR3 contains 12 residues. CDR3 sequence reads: CASSLLFGEQYF. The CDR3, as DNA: TGTGCCAGCAGCTTACTGTTTGGTGAGCAGTACTTC.

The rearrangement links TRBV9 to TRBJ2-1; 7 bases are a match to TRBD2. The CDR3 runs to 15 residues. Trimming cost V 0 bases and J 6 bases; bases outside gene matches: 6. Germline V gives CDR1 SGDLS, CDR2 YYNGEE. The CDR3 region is CASSVASGMINEQFF. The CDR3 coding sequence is TGTGCCAGCAGCGTAGCAAGCGGGATGATCAATGAGCAGTTCTTC.

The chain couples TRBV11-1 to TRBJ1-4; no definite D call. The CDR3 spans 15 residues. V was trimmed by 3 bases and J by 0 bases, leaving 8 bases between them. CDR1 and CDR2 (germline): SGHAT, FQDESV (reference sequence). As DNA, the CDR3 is TGTGCCAGCAGCTTCGGAAGAGCAACTAATGAAAAACTGTTTTTT. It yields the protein CASSFGRATNEKLFF.

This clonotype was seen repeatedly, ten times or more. Here the CDR3 DNA reads TGTGCCAGCAGGGGCTCTGGGGCCAACGTCCTGACTTTC. This gives the protein CASRGSGANVLTF. The J gene is TRBJ2-6, the V gene TRBV27; D gene ambiguous. Germline V gene data show CDR1 as MNHEY and CDR2 as SMNVEV (reference sequence). The ends were cut back, 6 bases at V and 0 bases at J, with 3 bases in the middle. The CDR3 spans 13 residues.

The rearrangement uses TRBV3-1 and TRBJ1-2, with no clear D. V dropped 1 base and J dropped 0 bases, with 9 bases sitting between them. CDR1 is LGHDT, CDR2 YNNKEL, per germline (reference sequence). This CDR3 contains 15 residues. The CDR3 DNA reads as TGTGCCAGCAGCCAAGCGAATCCCCCTAACTATGGCTACACCTTC. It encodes CASSQANPPNYGYTF.

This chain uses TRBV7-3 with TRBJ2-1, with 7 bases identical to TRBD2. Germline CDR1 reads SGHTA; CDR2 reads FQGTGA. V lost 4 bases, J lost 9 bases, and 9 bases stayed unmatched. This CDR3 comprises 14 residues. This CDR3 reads CASSSGLGSGEQFF. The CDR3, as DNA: TGTGCCAGCAGCTCTGGACTAGGAAGCGGTGAGCAGTTCTTC.

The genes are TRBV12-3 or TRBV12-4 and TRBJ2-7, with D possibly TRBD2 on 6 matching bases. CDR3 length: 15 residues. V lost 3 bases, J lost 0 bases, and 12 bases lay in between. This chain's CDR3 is CASSFRRGDSYEQYF. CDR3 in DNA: TGTGCCAGCAGTTTTCGGCGGGGTGACTCCTACGAGCAGTACTTC.

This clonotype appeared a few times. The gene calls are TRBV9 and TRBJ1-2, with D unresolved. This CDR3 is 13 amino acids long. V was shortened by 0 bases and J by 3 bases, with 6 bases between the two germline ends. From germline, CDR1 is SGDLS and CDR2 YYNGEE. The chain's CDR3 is CASSVERDYGYTF. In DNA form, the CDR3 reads TGTGCCAGCAGCGTAGAGAGGGACTATGGCTACACCTTC.

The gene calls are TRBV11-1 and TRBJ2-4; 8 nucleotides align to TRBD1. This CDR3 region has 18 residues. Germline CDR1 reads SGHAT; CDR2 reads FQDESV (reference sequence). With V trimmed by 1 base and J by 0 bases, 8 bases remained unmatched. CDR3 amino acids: CASSLGGQGAIAKNIQYF. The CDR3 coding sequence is TGTGCCAGCAGCTTAGGAGGTCAGGGGGCTATAGCCAAAAACATTCAGTACTTC.

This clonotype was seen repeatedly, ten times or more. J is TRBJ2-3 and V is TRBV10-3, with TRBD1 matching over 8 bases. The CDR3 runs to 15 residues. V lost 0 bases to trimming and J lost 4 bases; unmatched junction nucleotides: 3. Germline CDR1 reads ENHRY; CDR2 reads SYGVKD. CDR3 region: CAISESRTGSDTQYF. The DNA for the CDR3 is TGTGCCATCAGTGAGTCCAGGACAGGGTCAGATACGCAGTATTTT.